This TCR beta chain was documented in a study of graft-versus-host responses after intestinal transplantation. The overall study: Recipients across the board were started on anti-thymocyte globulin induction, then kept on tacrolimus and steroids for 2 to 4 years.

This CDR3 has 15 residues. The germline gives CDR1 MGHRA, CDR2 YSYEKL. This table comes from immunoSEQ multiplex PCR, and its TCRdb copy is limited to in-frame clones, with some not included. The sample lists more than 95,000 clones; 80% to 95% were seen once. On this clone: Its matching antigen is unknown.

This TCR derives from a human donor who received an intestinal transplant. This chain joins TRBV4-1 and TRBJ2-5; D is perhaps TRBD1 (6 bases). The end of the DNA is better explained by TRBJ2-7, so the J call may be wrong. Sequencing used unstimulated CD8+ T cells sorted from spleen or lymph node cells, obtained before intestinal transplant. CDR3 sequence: CASSPTSGQPYEQYF. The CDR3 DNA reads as TGCGCCAGCAGCCCGACGTCGGGACAACCCTACGAGCAGTACTTC.